These 8 T cell receptor beta chains were all obtained from the same sample, sequenced in a study of early T cells in non-severe SARS-CoV-2 infection (dated by TCRdb to the early 2020s). Library construction relied on 5' RACE. TCRdb lists the instrument as NextSeq 500. TCRdb reprocessed the public reads (quality trimming at Q25 with fastp, clone calling with MiXCR) and kept in-frame beta chains. Rows with a matching CDR3 protein are joined into one entry that keeps the most common DNA and genes. This sample is represented by about 75,000 distinct CDR3 sequences; approximately 11% of them were singletons. 12% of the sample rests with the top ten. The sample consisted of whole blood, taken at baseline. These TCRs come from an adult who was a healthcare worker with PCR-confirmed SARS-CoV-2 infection or an uninfected control (not recorded which).

This clonotype was picked up a small number of times. The chain joins TRBV12-5 to TRBJ2-3; D unresolved. V lost 0 bases and J 5 bases, leaving 3 bases between the germline ends. The length of the CDR3 is 12 residues. Per germline, CDR1 LGHNT and CDR2 FRNRAP. The chain's CDR3 is CASGLVRDTQYF. CDR3 bases: TGTGCTAGTGGTTTGGTACGAGATACGCAGTATTTT.

This clonotype was observed a handful of times. A read error may produce the germline difference seen at one junction end. The chain joins TRBV7-2 to TRBJ2-1; 7 bases agree with TRBD1. Germline V CDR1 and CDR2: SGHTA, FQGNSA. CDR3 length: 13 residues. CDR3 sequence reads: CASSEYDRAGQIF. For the CDR3, the DNA is TGTGCCAGCAGCGAATACGACAGGGCTGGGCAGATCTTC.

This clonotype has more than one count but fewer than ten. V is TRBV28 and J is TRBJ1-2; 8 bases line up with TRBD1. CDR1 is MDHEN and CDR2 is SYDVKM in the germline V gene. The CDR3 consists of 14 residues. V lost 4 bases, J lost 1 base, and 2 bases stayed unmatched. Written as DNA, the CDR3 is TGTGCCAGCAGTTCAACAGGGGGTAACTATGGCTACACCTTC. This sequence encodes CASSSTGGNYGYTF.

This clonotype was seen more than once but under ten times. The chain has TRBV27 and TRBJ2-3; D remains unclear. The CDR3 contains 13 residues. V shed 6 bases and J shed 6 bases, with 13 bases lying between them. The germline CDR1 and CDR2 sequences are MNHEY and SMNVEV (reference sequence). The CDR3 DNA sequence: TGTGCCAGCAGGCCGCGTGGGCCGGATACGCAGTATTTT. Translation: CASRPRGPDTQYF.

The J gene is TRBJ2-1, the V gene TRBV5-1; D is unclear. The germline V and J ends were trimmed by 5 bases and 5 bases, with 11 bases remaining between them. The CDR3 length is 13 residues. CDR1 and CDR2 from the germline V gene are SGHRS and YFSETQ. The CDR3 protein is CASSDPFDNEQFF. The CDR3 DNA follows: TGCGCCAGCAGTGACCCCTTTGACAATGAGCAGTTCTTC. The full variable domain, with the rest looked up from reference TRBV5-1 and TRBJ2-1, is KAGVTQTPRYLIKTRGQQVTLSCSPISGHRSVSWYQQTPGQGLQFLFEYFSETQRNKGNFPGRFSGRQFSNSRSEMNVSTLELGDSALYLCASSDPFDNEQFFGPGTRLTVL.

This clonotype was found many times. The gene calls are TRBV19 and TRBJ2-1, with 7 bases matching TRBD1. V lost 3 bases, J lost 0 bases, and 14 bases stayed unmatched. From germline, CDR1 is LNHDA and CDR2 SQIVND (reference sequence). The CDR3 totals 19 residues. In DNA form, the CDR3 reads TGTGCCAGTAGTATGAGGGGACAGCCTATATCGAGCTCCTACAATGAGCAGTTCTTC. Protein product: CASSMRGQPISSSYNEQFF.

This clonotype was counted at least ten times. The chain carries TRBV29-1 and TRBJ2-5; tentative D call: TRBD2 (6 bases). This CDR3 has 16 residues. Trimming removed 1 base from V and 0 bases from J, with 15 bases in between. CDR1 and CDR2 from the germline V gene are SQVTM and ANQGSEA. The CDR3 DNA reads TGCAGCGTTGAAGGGGGAACGGGGGACCACCAAGAGACCCAGTACTTC. It encodes CSVEGGTGDHQETQYF.

The rearrangement joins TRBV7-9 to TRBJ2-7; D not certain. The CDR3 has 13 amino acids. Trimming cost V 11 bases and J 1 base, with 15 bases left between them. Germline CDR1 reads SEHNR; CDR2 reads FQNEAQ (reference sequence). Here the CDR3 DNA reads TGTGCCGGTCTGCCGGACGGTTCCTACGAGCAGTACTTC. Its translation is CAGLPDGSYEQYF.